Here is one T cell receptor (beta chain) with its context. Its antigen is unknown. This sample stems from a study of cytomegalovirus exposure and HLA in healthy donors. Across the study: Genotyping showed around 81% of some 400 donors falling in the Caucasian-associated ancestry cluster.

The trim removed 1 base at V and 5 bases at J, leaving 5 bases unmatched. CDR1 is MGHDK, CDR2 SYGVNS, per germline. The CDR3 loop spans 15 amino acids. 13 Jbeta primers and 60 Vbeta primers were used for the PCR. Clones were read by immunoSEQ multiplex PCR, and TCRdb kept only the in-frame ones, dropping some. There are a few hundred thousand clones in the sample; roughly 80% occur only once, and 2.9% lies in the top ten. Study observations and caveats: Researchers reported in a later analysis that a missense DCLRE1C variant was tied to TCR beta V- and J-gene trimming. Specific recognition of CMV antigens was confirmed in vitro for a few chains (all CMV-associated). Several V segments, TRBV6-2 and TRBV6-3 among them, could not be told apart and were dropped.

The source of this sequence is a man aged 25-45 years in good health and CMV-seronegative. This sequence joins TRBV25-1 and TRBJ1-2; 9 nucleotides align to TRBD1. Source material: PBMCs. Here the CDR3 reads CASSESTGGWYGYTF. The DNA of the CDR3 is TGTGCCAGCAGTGAATCGACAGGGGGTTGGTATGGCTACACCTTC.